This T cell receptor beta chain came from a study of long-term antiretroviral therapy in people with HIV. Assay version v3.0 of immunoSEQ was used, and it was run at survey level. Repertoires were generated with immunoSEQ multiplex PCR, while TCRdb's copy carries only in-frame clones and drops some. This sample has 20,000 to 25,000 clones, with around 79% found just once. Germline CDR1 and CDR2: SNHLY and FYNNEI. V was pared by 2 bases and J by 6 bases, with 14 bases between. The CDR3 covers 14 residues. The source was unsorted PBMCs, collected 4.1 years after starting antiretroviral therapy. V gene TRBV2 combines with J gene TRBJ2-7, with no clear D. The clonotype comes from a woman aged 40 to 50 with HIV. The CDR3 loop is CASSETGNPFEQYF. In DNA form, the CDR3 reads TGTGCCAGCAGTGAAACTGGGAACCCTTTCGAGCAGTACTTC.